The present TCR beta chain was sequenced within a study of shared clonotypes between healthy human individuals. Study at large: Samples came from a couple of female and a few male donors aged 18 to 49.

Using immunoSEQ multiplex PCR, the repertoire was profiled, and TCRdb retains in-frame clones only, with some absent. This table has 2 million to 3 million clones, 90% to 95% appearing once. Donors, healthy HIV-negative adults, lacked recent acute infections or vaccinations. About this clone: Its antigen is unidentified.

Regarding the study as a whole: Sequencing depth was predicted to influence how clonotypes are shared among donors. Generally, naive subsets came out with larger estimated richness than memory subsets.

The CDR3 has 13 amino acids. Sequences were obtained from naive CD4+ T cells sorted from blood. Documented subset: CD45RA+ positively selected. The clonotype comes from a man aged 18 to 30 in good health. The gene calls are TRBV21-1 and TRBJ2-2. TRBV21-1 is an annotated pseudogene. The CDR3 DNA is TGTGCCAGCAGCAAACGAAAAGTGGGGGAGCTGTTTTTT. This encodes CASSKRKVGELFF.